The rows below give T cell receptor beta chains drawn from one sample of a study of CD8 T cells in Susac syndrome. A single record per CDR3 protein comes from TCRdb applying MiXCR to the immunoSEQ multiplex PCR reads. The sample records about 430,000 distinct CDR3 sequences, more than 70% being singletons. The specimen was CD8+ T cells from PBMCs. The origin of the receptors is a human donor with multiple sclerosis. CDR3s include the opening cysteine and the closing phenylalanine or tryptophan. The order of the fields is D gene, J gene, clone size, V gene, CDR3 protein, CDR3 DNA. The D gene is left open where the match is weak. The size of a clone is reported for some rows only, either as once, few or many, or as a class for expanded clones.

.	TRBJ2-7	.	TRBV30	CAWGRDSYEQYF	TGTGCCTGGGGGAGGGACAGTTACGAGCAGTACTTC
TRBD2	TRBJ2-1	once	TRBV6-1	CASSPWEGSSYNEQFF	TGTGCCAGCAGCCCATGGGAGGGGAGCTCCTACAATGAGCAGTTCTTC
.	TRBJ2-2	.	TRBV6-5	CASSYVKTYGELFF	TGTGCCAGCAGTTACGTGAAGACGTACGGGGAGCTGTTTTTT
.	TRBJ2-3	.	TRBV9	CASSVGKVGPDTQYF	TGTGCCAGCAGCGTAGGGAAGGTAGGGCCAGATACGCAGTATTTT
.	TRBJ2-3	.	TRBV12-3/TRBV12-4	CASSPGGTPDTQYF	TGTGCCAGCAGCCCAGGGGGGACCCCGGATACGCAGTATTTT
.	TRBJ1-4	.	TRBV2	CASSEWGFSGDEKPFF	TGTGCCAGCAGTGAATGGGGGTTTTCGGGAGATGAAAAACCGTTTTTT
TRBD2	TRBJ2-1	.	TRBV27	CASSLRLAGGNNEQFF	TGTGCCAGCAGTCTCCGACTAGCGGGAGGGAACAATGAGCAGTTCTTC
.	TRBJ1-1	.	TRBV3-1	CASSQAQALNTEAFF	TGTGCCAGCAGCCAAGCACAGGCGCTGAACACTGAAGCTTTCTTT
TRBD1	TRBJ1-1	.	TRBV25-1	CASSDRGTGMNTEAFF	TGTGCCAGCAGTGACCGTGGGACAGGGATGAACACTGAAGCTTTCTTT
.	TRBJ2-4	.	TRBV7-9	CASSLEPSLAKNIQYF	TGTGCCAGCAGCTTAGAGCCCAGCTTAGCCAAAAACATTCAGTACTTC
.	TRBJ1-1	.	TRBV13	CASSGTLREAFF	TGTGCCAGCAGCGGAACTCTGCGGGAAGCTTTCTTT
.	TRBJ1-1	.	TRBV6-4	CASRLRGDDTEAFF	TGTGCCAGCCGGCTTCGGGGAGATGACACTGAAGCTTTCTTT